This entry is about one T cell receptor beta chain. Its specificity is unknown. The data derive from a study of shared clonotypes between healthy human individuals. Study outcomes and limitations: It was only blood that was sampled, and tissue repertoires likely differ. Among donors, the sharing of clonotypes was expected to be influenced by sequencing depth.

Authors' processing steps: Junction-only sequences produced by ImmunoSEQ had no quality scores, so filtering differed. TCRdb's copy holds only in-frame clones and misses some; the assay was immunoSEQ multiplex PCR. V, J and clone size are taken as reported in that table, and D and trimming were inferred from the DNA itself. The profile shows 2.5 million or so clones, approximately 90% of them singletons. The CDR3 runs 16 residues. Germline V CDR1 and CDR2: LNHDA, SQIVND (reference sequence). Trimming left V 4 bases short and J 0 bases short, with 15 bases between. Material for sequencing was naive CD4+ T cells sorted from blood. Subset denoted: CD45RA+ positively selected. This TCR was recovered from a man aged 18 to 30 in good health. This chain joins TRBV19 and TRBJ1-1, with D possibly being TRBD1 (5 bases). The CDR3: CASSRRGDPMNTEAFF. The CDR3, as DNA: TGTGCCAGTAGTAGGAGGGGAGACCCTATGAACACTGAAGCTTTCTTT.